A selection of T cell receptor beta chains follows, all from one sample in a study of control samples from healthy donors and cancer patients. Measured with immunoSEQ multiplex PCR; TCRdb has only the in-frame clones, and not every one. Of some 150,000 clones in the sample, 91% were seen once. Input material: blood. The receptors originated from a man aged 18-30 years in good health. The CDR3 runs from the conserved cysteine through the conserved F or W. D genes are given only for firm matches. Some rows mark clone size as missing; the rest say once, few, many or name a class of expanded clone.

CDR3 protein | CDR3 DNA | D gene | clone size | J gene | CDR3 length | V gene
CASSKQWGQGRPSYGYTF | TGTGCCAGCAGTAAACAGTGGGGACAGGGCCGCCCCAGCTATGGCTACACCTTC | TRBD1 | - | TRBJ1-2 | 18 | TRBV14
CASSQDSPGRQPQHF | TGCGCCAGCAGCCAAGACTCTCCTGGACGCCAGCCCCAGCATTTT | - | - | TRBJ1-5 | 15 | TRBV4-1
CASSPTGASDTQYF | TGTGCCAGCTCACCGACAGGGGCCTCAGATACGCAGTATTTT | TRBD1 | - | TRBJ2-3 | 14 | TRBV18
CASSIGEAQNYGYTF | TGTGCCAGTAGTATTGGAGAGGCACAGAACTATGGCTACACCTTC | - | - | TRBJ1-2 | 15 | TRBV19
CASSLNPGQGTYEQYF | TGTGCCAGCAGCCTAAACCCCGGACAGGGGACCTACGAGCAGTACTTC | TRBD1 | - | TRBJ2-7 | 16 | TRBV3-1/TRBV3-2
CASSKDRWSGYTF | TGTGCCAGCAGCAAAGACAGGTGGAGTGGCTACACCTTC | - | - | TRBJ1-2 | 13 | TRBV21-1
CASSQIRDLGTEAFF | TGTGCCAGCAGCCAGATAAGGGATCTAGGCACTGAAGCTTTCTTT | - | once | TRBJ1-1 | 15 | TRBV4-2
CASSERDRADSPLHF | TGTGCCAGCAGTGAAAGGGACAGGGCCGATTCACCCCTCCACTTT | TRBD1 | - | TRBJ1-6 | 15 | TRBV25-1
CASRFGQGVYGYTF | TGTGCCAGCAGATTCGGACAGGGCGTCTATGGCTACACCTTC | TRBD1 | - | TRBJ1-2 | 14 | TRBV5-6
CASSQDRGLGNTIYF | TGTGCCAGCAGTCAAGACAGGGGTTTGGGAAACACCATATATTTT | TRBD1 | - | TRBJ1-3 | 15 | TRBV6-1
CAISDRDSYGYTF | TGTGCCATCAGCGACAGGGATTCCTATGGCTACACCTTC | TRBD1 | once | TRBJ1-2 | 13 | TRBV10-3
CASSEMGGGTEAFF | TGTGCCAGCAGTGAAATGGGTGGCGGCACTGAAGCTTTCTTT | - | - | TRBJ1-1 | 14 | TRBV2
CASTTGGPRTYEQYF | TGCGCCAGCACCACGGGGGGGCCTCGTACCTACGAGCAGTACTTC | TRBD2 | - | TRBJ2-7 | 15 | TRBV10-2
CASSLATGIEEQYF | TGTGCCAGCAGTCTAGCGACAGGAATTGAGGAGCAGTACTTC | - | - | TRBJ2-7 | 14 | TRBV2
CASSSGLTDTQYF | TGTGCCAGCAGTTCCGGACTAACAGATACGCAGTATTTT | - | - | TRBJ2-3 | 13 | TRBV12-3/TRBV12-4
CASSPEDGSSYNEQFF | TGTGCCAGCAGCCCGGAGGACGGCAGCTCCTACAATGAGCAGTTCTTC | - | - | TRBJ2-1 | 16 | TRBV14
CASSKKGLAGRTTDTQYF | TGTGCCAGCAGCAAAAAAGGACTAGCGGGGCGAACCACAGATACGCAGTATTTT | - | - | TRBJ2-3 | 18 | TRBV21-1
CASSLVVGPYGYTF | TGTGCCAGCAGCTTAGTGGTAGGGCCCTATGGCTACACCTTC | - | once | TRBJ1-2 | 14 | TRBV7-9
CASTSGVGADTQYF | TGTGCCAGCACCTCAGGTGTGGGGGCAGATACGCAGTATTTT | - | - | TRBJ2-3 | 14 | TRBV7-9
CSVGQGPETQYF | TGCAGCGTTGGACAGGGTCCAGAGACCCAGTACTTC | TRBD1 | - | TRBJ2-5 | 12 | TRBV29-1
CASSQHRGAEAFF | TGTGCCAGCAGTCAGCACAGGGGGGCTGAAGCTTTCTTT | TRBD1 | - | TRBJ1-1 | 13 | TRBV6-5
CTSSPPSRTGSSYNEQFF | TGTACCAGCAGTCCGCCATCCAGGACAGGGAGCTCCTACAATGAGCAGTTCTTC | TRBD1 | - | TRBJ2-1 | 18 | TRBV27
CASSLGPNTEAFF | TGTGCCAGCAGTTTAGGACCGAACACTGAAGCTTTCTTT | - | - | TRBJ1-1 | 13 | TRBV28
CASSIGTGVEKLFF | TGTGCCAGTAGTATTGGGACAGGGGTCGAAAAACTGTTTTTT | TRBD1 | - | TRBJ1-4 | 14 | TRBV19
CASSEALRVAGGLGNEQFF | TGTGCCAGCAGTGAAGCGCTTCGGGTAGCGGGGGGGCTGGGGAATGAGCAGTTCTTC | TRBD2 | - | TRBJ2-1 | 19 | TRBV6-1
CASSAGTAIYYEQYF | TGTGCCAGCAGCGCTGGGACGGCCATTTATTACGAGCAGTACTTC | - | - | TRBJ2-7 | 15 | TRBV7-2
CASDRGGTYTEAFF | TGTGCCAGTGACAGGGGGGGAACATACACTGAAGCTTTCTTT | TRBD1 | - | TRBJ1-1 | 14 | TRBV19
CASSLGSGTEAFF | TGCGCCAGCAGCTTGGGGTCTGGGACTGAAGCTTTCTTT | - | - | TRBJ1-1 | 13 | TRBV5-1
CASSIGRTGRVYEQYF | TGTGCCAGTAGTATTGGGAGGACAGGGAGAGTCTACGAGCAGTACTTC | TRBD1 | - | TRBJ2-7 | 16 | TRBV19
CASSLTDQGNYYGYTF | TGCGCCAGCAGCTTGACCGACCAGGGAAATTACTATGGCTACACCTTC | - | - | TRBJ1-2 | 16 | TRBV5-1
CASMGGDTQYF | TGTGCCAGCATGGGGGGAGATACGCAGTATTTT | - | - | TRBJ2-3 | 11 | TRBV5-4
CASSPSAGSKLEQYF | TGTGCCAGCAGCCCCTCAGCAGGCAGTAAGCTCGAGCAGTACTTC | - | few | TRBJ2-7 | 15 | TRBV3-1/TRBV3-2
CASSLEFWGSSGNTIYF | TGCGCCAGCAGCTTGGAGTTTTGGGGCAGCTCTGGAAACACCATATATTTT | - | - | TRBJ1-3 | 17 | TRBV5-1
CASTPDRATNEKLFF | TGTGCCAGCACTCCCGACAGGGCAACTAATGAAAAACTGTTTTTT | TRBD1 | - | TRBJ1-4 | 15 | TRBV6-5
CASSLALYPAGGYGYTF | TGTGCCAGCAGCTTAGCATTATATCCCGCAGGGGGATATGGCTACACCTTC | TRBD1 | few | TRBJ1-2 | 17 | TRBV13
CASSQVAPGQGGETQYF | TGCGCCAGCAGCCAGGTGGCTCCGGGACAGGGGGGAGAGACCCAGTACTTC | TRBD1 | - | TRBJ2-5 | 17 | TRBV4-1
CASSKPGLQAFF | TGTGCCAGCAGTAAACCGGGTCTCCAAGCTTTCTTT | - | - | TRBJ1-1 | 12 | TRBV7-3
CASSQAPTGTHTQYF | TGCGCCAGCAGCCAAGCACCCACGGGGACTCATACGCAGTATTTT | - | - | TRBJ2-3 | 15 | TRBV4-1
CASSIEAQGDVYEQYF | TGTGCCAGTAGTATAGAGGCACAGGGGGATGTCTACGAGCAGTACTTC | TRBD1 | - | TRBJ2-7 | 16 | TRBV19
CASMAGYEQYF | TGTGCCAGCATGGCAGGTTACGAGCAGTACTTC | - | once | TRBJ2-7 | 11 | TRBV6-6
CASSIAPGGNYGYTF | TGTGCCAGTAGTATTGCTCCTGGAGGGAACTATGGCTACACCTTC | - | once | TRBJ1-2 | 15 | TRBV19